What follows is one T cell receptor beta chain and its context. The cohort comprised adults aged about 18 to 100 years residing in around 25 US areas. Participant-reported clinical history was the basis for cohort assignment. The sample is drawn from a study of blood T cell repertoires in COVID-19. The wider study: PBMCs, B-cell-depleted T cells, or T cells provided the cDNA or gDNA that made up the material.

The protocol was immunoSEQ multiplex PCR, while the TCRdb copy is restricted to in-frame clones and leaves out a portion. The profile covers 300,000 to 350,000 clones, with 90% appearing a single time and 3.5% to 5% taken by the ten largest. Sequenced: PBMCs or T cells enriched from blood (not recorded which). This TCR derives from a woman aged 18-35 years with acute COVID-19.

CDR3 region: CASSITQTGELFF. CDR3 coding DNA: TGTGCCAGTAGTATTACACAAACCGGGGAGCTGTTTTTT. The chain employs TRBV19 and TRBJ2-2; D gene unclear. The germline V gene encodes CDR1 LNHDA and CDR2 SQIVND (reference sequence). Trimming removed 3 bases at V and 5 bases at J, with 7 bases between. The CDR3 extends over 13 amino acids.